Each of the 5 T cell receptor beta chains below was sequenced from the same sample in a study of T cells in Graves' hyperthyroidism and ophthalmopathy. RNA transcripts served as the template for amplifying TCR beta CDR3 regions. First-round RT-PCR targeting the TCR CDR3 was performed with the HTBI primer set. Using its own MiXCR run on the multiplex PCR reads, TCRdb lists one record per CDR3 protein. Among 300,000 to 450,000 distinct CDR3 sequences listed, about a sixth were seen once. The material sequenced was blood. The receptor source for this set is a woman aged 30 to 39 with Graves' hyperthyroidism that later progressed to Graves' ophthalmopathy.

The rearrangement uses TRBV27 and TRBJ1-4, with 9 nucleotides matching TRBD1. Germline values: CDR1 MNHEY, CDR2 SMNVEV (reference sequence). Losses at the gene ends were 3 bases for V and 6 bases for J; bases not matched to a gene: 11. CDR3 length: 17 amino acids. The CDR3 reads CASSFLSRDRVHEKLFF. Here the CDR3 DNA reads TGTGCCAGCAGTTTCCTGAGCCGGGACAGGGTCCATGAAAAACTGTTTTTT.

The table lists this clonotype with a count of one. The V call is TRBV11-3, the J call TRBJ2-1, with TRBD2 matching 9 bases. V shed 5 bases, J shed 4 bases, and the junction held 15 bases outside the gene matches. The CDR3 has 18 amino acids. The V gene's germline CDR1 is SGHNT and CDR2 YENEEA. This CDR3 is CASSLTGSGRIPYNEQFF. CDR3 DNA: TGTGCCAGCAGCCTCACGGGGAGCGGGAGGATCCCTTACAATGAGCAGTTCTTC.

This clonotype occurred many times. The chain is built from TRBV28 and TRBJ2-2; D tentatively fits TRBD1 or TRBD2 (7 bases each). CDR3 size: 14 residues. The germline V gene has CDR1 MDHEN and CDR2 SYDVKM. The V end lost 6 bases, the J end lost 5 bases, and 13 bases lay between the germline ends. CDR3 residues: CASRYRGGTGELFF. Written as DNA, the CDR3 is TGTGCCAGCAGATACAGGGGAGGGACCGGGGAGCTGTTTTTT.

V and J are TRBV12-5 and TRBJ2-4; 8 bases align to TRBD2. V lost 4 bases, J lost 3 bases, and 17 bases stayed unmatched. The CDR3 covers 19 residues. In germline, CDR1 is LGHNT, CDR2 FRNRAP. The CDR3, as DNA: TGTGCTAGTGGTTCAACTAGCGGAGGAGTAGAAAGGAGCAAAAACATTCAGTACTTC. Protein: CASGSTSGGVERSKNIQYF.

The chain combines TRBV24-1 with TRBJ2-1, with 10 positions matching TRBD2. The CDR3 runs 17 residues. Germline V CDR1 and CDR2: KGHDR, SFDVKD. Trimming cost V 4 bases and J 5 bases; bases outside gene matches: 10. The CDR3 DNA reads as TGTGCCACCAGTGAGGCGCAGCTAGCGGGGGAGCACAATGAGCAGTTCTTC. It specifies CATSEAQLAGEHNEQFF.